The 30 T cell receptor beta chains in this list originate from one sample, sequenced in a study of blood T cell repertoires in COVID-19. Some clones are missing from TCRdb's copy, which holds only in-frame ones; the method was immunoSEQ multiplex PCR. This table has more than 85,000 clones, under 90% appearing once. The sequenced material came from peripheral blood. These receptors all come from a woman in her forties or fifties with acute or convalescent COVID-19.

The chain couples TRBV7-2 to TRBJ1-2; D unclear. The CDR3 totals 12 residues. CDR1 and CDR2 (germline): SGHTA, FQGNSA. V was trimmed by 4 bases and J by 5 bases, leaving 8 bases between them. CDR3 in DNA: TGTGCCAGCAGCTCGAGGTTTTATGGCTACACCTTC. Protein: CASSSRFYGYTF.

This clone was seen just once. The chain recombines TRBV2 with TRBJ1-1; 8 bases line up with TRBD1. Germline CDR1 SNHLY, CDR2 FYNNEI. Unmatched junction bases numbered 4, after V lost 7 bases and J lost 0 bases. CDR3 length: 14 residues. The CDR3 here is CASNTGGMNTEAFF. Written as DNA, the CDR3 is TGTGCCAGCAACACAGGGGGGATGAACACTGAAGCTTTCTTT.

The chain recombines TRBV11-2 with TRBJ1-3; D gene unclear. The V gene lost 7 bases and the J gene lost 0 bases, with 19 bases spanning the gap. Germline V gene lookup returns CDR1 SGHAT and CDR2 FQNNGV. This CDR3 is built from 17 residues. The CDR3 loop is CASNRQPDFISGNTIYF. CDR3 bases: TGTGCCAGCAACCGCCAGCCGGACTTTATCTCTGGAAACACCATATATTTT.

J is TRBJ1-2 and V is TRBV24-1; weak D call: TRBD1 (5 bases). The V gene lost 5 bases and the J gene lost 4 bases, with 13 bases spanning the gap. The CDR3 contains 14 residues. Germline V gene lookup returns CDR1 KGHDR and CDR2 SFDVKD. The CDR3: CATSGQSHGYGYTF. Written as DNA, the CDR3 is TGTGCCACCAGTGGACAGTCCCACGGCTATGGCTACACCTTC.

CDR3 sequence reads: CASSLHGQGGYGYTF. As DNA, the CDR3 is TGTGCCAGCAGTTTACATGGACAGGGGGGCTATGGCTACACCTTC. The rearrangement joins TRBV27 to TRBJ1-2; TRBD1 agrees at 10 bases. V was clipped by 2 bases and J by 4 bases; unmatched bases: 4. The CDR3 length is 15 residues. CDR1 MNHEY and CDR2 SMNVEV come from the germline V gene (reference sequence).

V and J are TRBV4-2 and TRBJ1-2; TRBD1 might be the D (6 bases). The CDR3 totals 15 residues. V was clipped by 0 bases and J by 4 bases, with 12 bases between them. Germline V gives CDR1 LGHNA, CDR2 YNFKEQ. The CDR3 is CASSQDLGGGYGYTF. The CDR3 coding sequence is TGTGCCAGCAGCCAAGATCTAGGGGGGGGCTATGGCTACACCTTC.

The V call is TRBV12-5, the J call TRBJ2-7; TRBD1 might be the D (6 bases). The CDR3 runs to 17 residues. The germline V gene encodes CDR1 LGHNT and CDR2 FRNRAP. Trimming took 2 bases from V and 9 from J, leaving 26 bases between them. CDR3 DNA: TGTGCTAGTGGTTTGTTTCCAGCCGGGACACGGGTTGGTGGGCAGTACTTC. This translates into CASGLFPAGTRVGGQYF.

This chain connects TRBV25-1 to TRBJ2-5; tentatively, D is TRBD1 (5 bases). This CDR3 is built from 13 residues. With 8 bases removed from V and 5 bases from J, the gap between germline ends came to 15 bases. Germline assignment: CDR1 MGHDK and CDR2 SYGVNS. CDR3 bases: TGTGCCAGCCAAGGGGTAGGCAGGGAGACCCAGTACTTC. Amino acid sequence: CASQGVGRETQYF.

The CDR3 region is CASSLLRSSYNSPLHF. The CDR3 DNA sequence: TGTGCCAGCAGCTTACTTAGGAGCTCCTATAATTCACCCCTCCACTTT. V is TRBV7-9 and J is TRBJ1-6; D unclear. The CDR3 spans 16 residues. Germline V lookup: CDR1 SEHNR, CDR2 FQNEAQ (reference sequence). Between the trimmed V and J ends, which lost 2 bases and 0 bases, there was a span of 8 bases.

This chain connects TRBV30 to TRBJ2-3; possible D gene TRBD1, 6 bases. Trimming shortened V by 0 bases and J by 1 base, and 11 bases separated the two germline ends. CDR1 is GTSNPN and CDR2 is SVGIG in the germline V gene (reference sequence). There are 15 residues in the CDR3. The CDR3 DNA sequence: TGTGCCTGGAGTGTACCAGGGGCTGGCACAGATACGCAGTATTTT. Its translation: CAWSVPGAGTDTQYF.

The sample holds one count of this clone. The chain recombines TRBV18 with TRBJ1-2; 8 bases line up with TRBD1. CDR3 length: 15 amino acids. The germline gives CDR1 KGHSH, CDR2 LQKENI. Trimming cost V 3 bases and J 6 bases; bases outside gene matches: 9. The CDR3 bases are TGTGCCAGCTCACCCTATGGACAGGGTTGGGATGGCTACACCTTC. Its protein product is CASSPYGQGWDGYTF.

This clone turned up a few times. The chain combines TRBV9 with TRBJ1-2; the match to TRBD1 covers 8 bases. The CDR3 has 14 residues. Looked up from germline, CDR1 is SGDLS and CDR2 is YYNGEE. J gave up 2 bases and V 5 bases, and 5 bases lay outside the gene matches. The CDR3 DNA is TGTGCCAGCAGGATACCAGGGGGCAACTATGGCTACACCTTC. This gives the protein CASRIPGGNYGYTF.

This chain uses TRBV7-3 with TRBJ2-1; 7 nucleotides align to TRBD1. V lost 5 bases and J lost 5; bases outside the gene matches: 6. Germline V gene data show CDR1 as SGHTA and CDR2 as FQGTGA. This CDR3 has 14 residues. CDR3 region: CASSPGQADNEQFF. CDR3 nucleotide sequence: TGTGCCAGCAGCCCAGGACAGGCCGACAATGAGCAGTTCTTC.

The chain carries TRBV29-1 and TRBJ1-4; TRBD1 is a possible D gene (5 bases). V lost 4 bases and J lost 4, with 7 bases in between. The length of the CDR3 is 12 residues. Germline CDR1 reads SQVTM; CDR2 reads ANQGSEA. CDR3 in amino acids: CSVGRGNEKLFF. The CDR3 nucleotides are TGCAGCGTTGGAAGGGGTAATGAAAAACTGTTTTTT.

In regard to this clone: This sample includes further DNA sequences coding for the same CDR3. The rearrangement uses TRBV30 and TRBJ1-1; D unclear. The CDR3 is made up of 12 amino acids. The germline V gene has CDR1 GTSNPN and CDR2 SVGIG (reference sequence). The ends were cut back, 2 bases at V and 4 bases at J, with 8 bases in the middle. For the CDR3, the DNA is TGTGCCTGGAGTAGACGGGGCACTGAAGCTTTCTTT. Amino acid sequence: CAWSRRGTEAFF.

The rearrangement joins TRBV6-1 to TRBJ1-1; D gene unclear. CDR1 MNHNS and CDR2 SASEGT come from the germline V gene. There are 14 residues in the CDR3. V lost 2 bases, J lost 1 base, and 8 bases lay in between. The CDR3 DNA follows: TGTGCCAGCAGTGAACGGAGGAGGAACACTGAAGCTTTCTTT. This codes for CASSERRRNTEAFF.

The chain uses TRBV15 and TRBJ2-2; D is ambiguous. There are 14 residues in the CDR3. Germline lookup yields CDR1 LNHNV and CDR2 YYDKDF (reference sequence). V was shortened by 0 bases and J by 2 bases, with 4 bases between the two germline ends. CDR3 amino acids: CATSRDYNTGELFF. CDR3 DNA: TGTGCCACCAGCAGAGATTATAACACCGGGGAGCTGTTTTTT.

This clone has more than one count but fewer than ten. The rearrangement uses TRBV4-1 and TRBJ1-2; TRBD1 agrees at 8 bases. Germline assignment: CDR1 MGHRA and CDR2 YSYEKL. This CDR3 has 13 residues. The junction had 0 bases not matched to a gene; V was cut back by 0 bases and J by 6 bases. The CDR3 region is CASSQEQGDGYTF. The CDR3 coding sequence is TGCGCCAGCAGCCAAGAACAGGGGGATGGCTACACCTTC.

V usage is TRBV30 and J usage is TRBJ2-7; D is perhaps TRBD2 (6 bases). V was shortened by 4 bases and J by 5 bases, with 18 bases between the two germline ends. Germline V gene data show CDR1 as GTSNPN and CDR2 as SVGIG (reference sequence). The CDR3 consists of 14 residues. As DNA, the CDR3 is TGTGCCTGGACAGGGTGGGGTAGGGAGGACGAGCAGTACTTC. This translates into CAWTGWGREDEQYF.

This clone was recorded once. J is TRBJ2-5 and V is TRBV7-8, with D possibly being TRBD2 (6 bases). V was cut by 5 bases and J by 4 bases, with 14 bases left in between. The CDR3 runs 14 residues. CDR1 SGHVS and CDR2 FQNEAQ come from the germline V gene. The CDR3 reads CASSLSGRRETQYF. CDR3 nucleotides: TGTGCCAGCAGCCTGAGCGGGCGCCGAGAGACCCAGTACTTC.

This clone was seen a single time. The chain couples TRBV6-5 to TRBJ2-1, with D maybe TRBD1 (6 bases). V lost 6 bases and J 7 bases, leaving 16 bases between the germline ends. CDR1 is MNHEY and CDR2 is SVGAGI in the germline V gene. The CDR3 loop spans 14 amino acids. The CDR3 reads CASRGHLARNEQFF. Written as DNA, the CDR3 is TGTGCCAGCAGGGGACATCTCGCTCGGAATGAGCAGTTCTTC.

Only a few counts were recorded for this clone. The V call is TRBV12-5, the J call TRBJ1-2; D gene ambiguous. CDR3 length: 18 amino acids. Germline V gene data show CDR1 as LGHNT and CDR2 as FRNRAP. Trimming removed 2 bases from V and 4 bases from J, with 23 bases in between. Here the CDR3 DNA reads TGTGCTAGTGGTTTGACTCCGCTTCGACTTACCAATCGCTATGGCTACACCTTC. Translated: CASGLTPLRLTNRYGYTF. The full variable domain, completed using reference TRBV12-5 and TRBJ1-2, is DARVTQTPRHKVTEMGQEVTMRCQPILGHNTVFWYRQTMMQGLELLAYFRNRAPLDDSGMPKDRFSAEMPDATLATLKIQPSEPRDSAVYFCASGLTPLRLTNRYGYTFGSGTRLTVV.

The chain links TRBV7-6 to TRBJ2-2, with D possibly TRBD2 on 6 matching bases. This CDR3 contains 16 residues. Trimming cost V 2 bases and J 7 bases, with 17 bases left between them. Germline assignment: CDR1 SGHVS and CDR2 FNYEAQ. The DNA of the CDR3 is TGTGCCAGCAGCTTACTAATGGGGGGAACCTTCGGGGAGCTGTTTTTT. Its translation: CASSLLMGGTFGELFF.

The chain couples TRBV20-1 to TRBJ1-5; perhaps TRBD1 as D (5 bases). Per germline, CDR1 DFQATT and CDR2 SNEGSKA (reference sequence). V was shortened by 3 bases and J by 2 bases, with 14 bases between the two germline ends. The CDR3 runs to 15 residues. The CDR3 coding sequence is TGCAGTGCTAGTTCCCGGGTACAGGGCAATCAGCCCCAGCATTTT. Its protein is CSASSRVQGNQPQHF.

The V call is TRBV19, the J call TRBJ2-1, with D possibly TRBD2 on 6 matching bases. CDR1 and CDR2 from the germline V gene are LNHDA and SQIVND (reference sequence). The CDR3 loop spans 16 amino acids. V was shortened by 8 bases and J by 4 bases, with 21 bases between the two germline ends. This CDR3 reads CASCRDSGSPYNEQFF. For the CDR3, the DNA is TGTGCCAGTTGTCGGGATAGCGGCTCCCCATACAATGAGCAGTTCTTC.

The chain carries TRBV5-8 and TRBJ1-5; 8 nucleotides line up with TRBD1. Trimming removed 2 bases from V and 4 bases from J; junction bases left unmatched: 8. CDR3 length: 16 residues. Germline values: CDR1 SGHTS, CDR2 YDEGEE. This CDR3 is CASSLGPQGGNQPQHF. The CDR3 nucleotides read TGTGCCAGCAGCTTAGGACCACAGGGGGGAAATCAGCCCCAGCATTTT.

The rearrangement uses TRBV6-1 and TRBJ2-3, with 8 nucleotides matching TRBD2. The germline V gene encodes CDR1 MNHNS and CDR2 SASEGT. The V and J ends lost 4 bases and 0 bases, in that order; junction bases with no gene match: 6. This CDR3 is built from 16 residues. CDR3 loop: CASSVLTSGSTDTQYF. The DNA for the CDR3 is TGTGCCAGCAGTGTGCTTACTAGCGGTAGCACAGATACGCAGTATTTT.

The gene calls are TRBV28 and TRBJ2-3, with a possible D match to TRBD1 (6 bases). The V end was cut by 6 bases, the J end by 2 bases, with 12 bases between. Germline-derived CDR1 and CDR2 are MDHEN and SYDVKM. The CDR3 is 14 amino acids. CDR3 nucleotide sequence: TGTGCCAGCAGCCCCGACAGGACCACAGATACGCAGTATTTT. This codes for CASSPDRTTDTQYF.

The chain links TRBV5-6 to TRBJ2-4, with TRBD1 matching over 7 bases. The CDR3 is 18 amino acids. With 4 bases clipped from V and 0 bases from J, the junction kept 13 bases outside the gene matches. Germline CDR1 SGHDT, CDR2 YYEEEE. CDR3 bases: TGTGCCAGCAGCCGTTTGCACGGACAGGTACTAGCCAAAAACATTCAGTACTTC. Translating it yields CASSRLHGQVLAKNIQYF.

This chain uses TRBV6-5 with TRBJ1-2; D might be TRBD1 (5 bases). V lost 0 bases and J lost 4, with 6 bases in between. Germline CDR1 reads MNHEY; CDR2 reads SVGAGI. The CDR3 has 13 residues. CDR3 region: CASSYSGAYGYTF. CDR3 nucleotide sequence: TGTGCCAGCAGTTACTCAGGGGCCTATGGCTACACCTTC.